This T cell receptor (beta chain) was observed in a study of CD4 T cells in relation to SARS-CoV-2 and coronaviruses. Study context: TCR beta CDR3s were sequenced after 10-day antigen culture of PBMCs. Study-wide results and limits: Compared with monoreactive clones, crossreactive clones showed significantly weaker SARS-CoV-2 expansion. Each donor contributed either pre-pandemic or post-infection samples, not both.

The V and J ends lost 3 bases and 3 bases respectively, with 0 bases between them. Germline CDR1 KGHSH, CDR2 LQKENI. This CDR3 is built from 10 residues. In its sample, this clone was seen a few times. Its target is unknown. Naive and memory CD4+ T cells were cultured with CEF, then survey-sequenced. Repertoires were generated with immunoSEQ multiplex PCR, while TCRdb's copy carries only in-frame clones and drops some. The sample shows tens of thousands of clones, over 75% of them seen only once. The clonotype was recovered from an adult with COVID-19. Sequencing was performed on naive CD4+ T cells from PBMCs, cultured in vitro. The subset was: naive CD4+ T cells isolated by negative enrichment. The chain carries TRBV18 and TRBJ2-7; D is undetermined. DNA of the CDR3: TGTGCCAGCTCACCCTACGAGCAGTACTTC. Protein product: CASSPYEQYF. Based on the CDR3 plus reference TRBV18 and TRBJ2-7, the full variable domain is NAGVMQNPRHLVRRRGQEARLRCSPMKGHSHVYWYRQLPEEGLKFMVYLQKENIIDESGMPKERFSAEFPKEGPSILRIQQVVRGDSAAYFCASSPYEQYFGPGTRLTVT.